Below, one T cell receptor beta chain is given with its context. What it binds is not known. This sample stems from a study of CD8 T cells in ankylosing spondylitis. Findings and caveats of the study: A TCR beta motif made of several highly homologous variants seemed typical of ankylosing spondylitis blood. Reportedly, matched ankylosing spondylitis synovial fluid was significantly enriched for disease-linked clones.

V lost 1 base and J 12 bases, leaving 7 bases between the germline ends. The CDR3 is made up of 12 amino acids. Germline-derived CDR1 and CDR2 are KGHSY and FQNENV. TCRdb re-derived calls from the 5' RACE reads in MiXCR, one entry per CDR3 protein. The table has 300,000 to 400,000 distinct CDR3 sequences, about 14% seen once. V gene TRBV16 combines with J gene TRBJ1-6; no clear D gene. This sequence was found in a male donor with ankylosing spondylitis or in good health (not recorded which). The material sequenced was blood, either unsorted or a sorted T cell fraction (not recorded which). The CDR3 nucleotides read TGTGCCAGCAGCCAATTGGCTGGACCCCTCCACTTT. As protein: CASSQLAGPLHF.